These T cell receptor beta chains were read from a single sample in a study of blood T cell repertoires in COVID-19. Profiling relied on immunoSEQ multiplex PCR, and the TCRdb table lists in-frame clones only, not all of them. There are 120,000 to 150,000 clones in the sample; 80% to 90% occur only once, and about 2.8% lies in the top ten. Material: peripheral blood. The receptors stem from a human donor with acute or convalescent COVID-19. The donor label of this sample is uncertain. The CDR3 runs from the conserved cysteine through the conserved F or W. Each record gives: J gene, D gene, V gene, clone size, CDR3 protein, CDR3 DNA. The D gene is left open where the match is weak. For some rows the clone size is stated as once, few or many, or as a class when expanded; others skip it.

J: TRBJ2-3
D: TRBD2
V: TRBV5-1
size: .
CDR3: CASSGLAGTDTQYF
DNA: TGCGCCAGCAGCGGACTAGCGGGCACAGATACGCAGTATTTT

J: TRBJ1-4
D: .
V: TRBV9
size: .
CDR3: CASSEGRQAGGEKLFF
DNA: TGTGCCAGCAGCGAGGGACGACAGGCGGGAGGTGAAAAACTGTTTTTT

J: TRBJ2-3
D: TRBD2
V: TRBV7-2
size: .
CDR3: CASSTSGGGTQYF
DNA: TGTGCCAGCAGCACTAGCGGGGGGGGTACGCAGTATTTT

J: TRBJ1-2
D: .
V: TRBV4-3
size: .
CDR3: CASSPTQSGGYTF
DNA: TGCGCCAGCAGCCCGACCCAGTCAGGTGGCTACACCTTC

J: TRBJ1-5
D: .
V: TRBV7-6
size: .
CDR3: CASSSRENQPQHF
DNA: TGTGCCAGCAGCTCGAGGGAGAATCAGCCCCAGCATTTT

J: TRBJ1-1
D: TRBD1
V: TRBV30
size: .
CDR3: CAWSRDRATEAFF
DNA: TGTGCCTGGAGTAGGGACAGGGCCACTGAAGCTTTCTTT

J: TRBJ2-2
D: .
V: TRBV4-1
size: .
CDR3: CASSLPTAQSGELFF
DNA: TGCGCCAGCAGCCTTCCGACAGCGCAGTCCGGGGAGCTGTTTTTT

J: TRBJ1-5
D: .
V: TRBV21-1
size: .
CDR3: CASKYRDRGFDQPQHF
DNA: TGTGCCAGCAAATACCGGGACAGGGGCTTTGATCAGCCCCAGCATTTT

J: TRBJ1-1
D: TRBD1
V: TRBV12-3/TRBV12-4
size: .
CDR3: CASTSLGGVGAFF
DNA: TGTGCCAGCACCTCTTTAGGGGGCGTGGGGGCTTTCTTT

J: TRBJ1-2
D: TRBD1
V: TRBV27
size: .
CDR3: CASSLTGDGYTF
DNA: TGTGCCAGCAGTTTAACAGGGGATGGCTACACCTTC

J: TRBJ1-5
D: TRBD1
V: TRBV27
size: few
CDR3: CASSGTGGARGNQPQHF
DNA: TGTGCCAGCAGTGGGACAGGGGGCGCGAGGGGCAATCAGCCCCAGCATTTT

J: TRBJ1-2
D: .
V: TRBV3-1/TRBV3-2
size: .
CDR3: CASSRGSNYGYTF
DNA: TGTGCCAGCAGCCGGGGCAGTAACTATGGCTACACCTTC

J: TRBJ1-5
D: .
V: TRBV11-2
size: .
CDR3: CASSTGLRQPQHF
DNA: TGTGCCAGCAGCACGGGACTGAGACAGCCCCAGCATTTT

J: TRBJ2-1
D: TRBD2
V: TRBV5-7
size: .
CDR3: CASSSDRDYSYNEQFF
DNA: TGTGCCAGCAGCTCCGACCGGGACTATTCCTACAATGAGCAGTTCTTC

J: TRBJ1-4
D: .
V: TRBV30
size: .
CDR3: CACGAINEKLFF
DNA: TGTGCCTGTGGGGCCATAAATGAAAAACTGTTTTTT

J: TRBJ2-1
D: TRBD2
V: TRBV7-9
size: .
CDR3: CASSPGGTSGFNEQFF
DNA: TGTGCCAGCAGTCCTGGGGGGACTAGCGGTTTCAATGAGCAGTTCTTC

J: TRBJ1-5
D: .
V: TRBV6-6
size: .
CDR3: CASSYGGGNQPQHF
DNA: TGTGCCAGCAGTTACGGAGGGGGCAATCAGCCCCAGCATTTT

J: TRBJ2-1
D: .
V: TRBV6-2/TRBV6-3
size: once
CDR3: CASSYGLNEQFF
DNA: TGTGCCAGCAGTTACGGTCTAAATGAGCAGTTCTTC

J: TRBJ2-5
D: TRBD1
V: TRBV7-9
size: .
CDR3: CASSTQGAKEETQYF
DNA: TGTGCCAGCAGCACCCAGGGGGCCAAGGAAGAGACCCAGTACTTC

J: TRBJ2-1
D: TRBD2
V: TRBV4-2
size: .
CDR3: CASSQETSDPYNEQFF
DNA: TGTGCCAGCAGCCAAGAGACTAGCGACCCCTACAATGAGCAGTTCTTC

J: TRBJ2-5
D: .
V: TRBV5-8
size: once
CDR3: CASSDRLISMATQYF
DNA: TGTGCCAGCAGCGACCGACTGATTAGCATGGCGACCCAGTACTTC

J: TRBJ1-1
D: TRBD1
V: TRBV7-3
size: .
CDR3: CASSDGQGKGEAFF
DNA: TGTGCCAGCAGCGACGGACAGGGGAAAGGTGAAGCTTTCTTT

J: TRBJ2-1
D: TRBD2
V: TRBV12-5
size: .
CDR3: CASGPAAGGPNNEQFF
DNA: TGTGCTAGTGGCCCCGCAGCGGGGGGGCCGAACAATGAGCAGTTCTTC

J: TRBJ2-7
D: .
V: TRBV4-3
size: .
CDR3: CASSQEGAEGSYEQYF
DNA: TGCGCCAGCAGCCAAGAAGGAGCGGAGGGCTCCTACGAGCAGTACTTC

J: TRBJ1-1
D: .
V: TRBV7-2
size: .
CDR3: CASSPSATGVAFF
DNA: TGTGCCAGCAGCCCATCGGCAACCGGGGTAGCTTTCTTT

J: TRBJ2-4
D: .
V: TRBV7-2
size: once
CDR3: CASSLSPTLIQYF
DNA: TGTGCCAGCAGCTTAAGTCCTACCCTTATTCAGTACTTC

J: TRBJ2-1
D: TRBD1
V: TRBV18
size: .
CDR3: CASSPDRDEQFF
DNA: TGTGCCAGCTCACCCGACAGGGACGAGCAGTTCTTC

J: TRBJ1-2
D: .
V: TRBV28
size: .
CDR3: CASKMQGTNYGYTF
DNA: TGTGCCAGCAAGATGCAGGGCACTAACTATGGCTACACCTTC

J: TRBJ2-1
D: TRBD2
V: TRBV25-1
size: .
CDR3: CASSFTSGNEQFF
DNA: TGTGCCAGCAGTTTTACTAGCGGCAATGAGCAGTTCTTC

J: TRBJ1-5
D: .
V: TRBV2
size: .
CDR3: CASSEEVYQPQHF
DNA: TGTGCCAGCAGTGAGGAGGTTTATCAGCCCCAGCATTTT

J: TRBJ2-3
D: TRBD2
V: TRBV3-1/TRBV3-2
size: .
CDR3: CASSQGPGLAFADTQYF
DNA: TGTGCCAGCAGCCAGGGCCCGGGACTAGCGTTTGCAGATACGCAGTATTTT

J: TRBJ2-1
D: .
V: TRBV7-2
size: .
CDR3: CASSSYTQGNEQFF
DNA: TGTGCCAGCAGCTCCTACACCCAGGGGAATGAGCAGTTCTTC

J: TRBJ1-1
D: TRBD1
V: TRBV10-3
size: .
CDR3: CAITANRGLSEKNTEAFF
DNA: TGTGCCATCACTGCTAACAGGGGGCTAAGTGAGAAGAACACTGAAGCTTTCTTT

J: TRBJ1-5
D: .
V: TRBV6-1
size: .
CDR3: CASSEAPRQGNQPQHF
DNA: TGTGCCAGCAGTGAAGCGCCCAGACAGGGCAATCAGCCCCAGCATTTT

J: TRBJ2-7
D: TRBD2
V: TRBV27
size: .
CDR3: CASSLWGGAGSYEQYF
DNA: TGTGCCAGCAGTTTATGGGGAGGGGCGGGATCCTACGAGCAGTACTTC

J: TRBJ2-5
D: .
V: TRBV7-9
size: .
CDR3: CASSLIGTSSATQYF
DNA: TGTGCCAGCAGCTTAATAGGGACATCCTCGGCTACCCAGTACTTC

J: TRBJ1-5
D: .
V: TRBV7-3
size: .
CDR3: CASSRDSNQPQHF
DNA: TGTGCCAGCAGCCGGGACTCCAATCAGCCCCAGCATTTT

J: TRBJ2-3
D: .
V: TRBV5-1
size: .
CDR3: CASSSGAGSTDTQYF
DNA: TGCGCCAGCAGCTCAGGGGCAGGGAGCACAGATACGCAGTATTTT

J: TRBJ2-2
D: .
V: TRBV5-8
size: .
CDR3: CASSLAQGTNTGELFF
DNA: TGTGCCAGCAGCTTGGCACAGGGTACGAACACCGGGGAGCTGTTTTTT

J: TRBJ2-1
D: TRBD2
V: TRBV11-2
size: once
CDR3: CASSLQTPGLGSYNEQFF
DNA: TGTGCCAGCAGCTTACAGACACCGGGACTAGGCTCCTACAATGAGCAGTTCTTC

J: TRBJ2-5
D: .
V: TRBV25-1
size: .
CDR3: CASTRNLDIVDLQETQYF
DNA: TGTGCCAGCACCCGAAATTTGGACATCGTCGACCTCCAAGAGACCCAGTACTTC

J: TRBJ1-5
D: TRBD1
V: TRBV7-2
size: .
CDR3: CASSYAGTGNNQPQHF
DNA: TGTGCCAGCAGCTACGCCGGGACAGGGAACAATCAGCCCCAGCATTTT

J: TRBJ1-3
D: TRBD1
V: TRBV29-1
size: .
CDR3: CSVAGQSGNTIYF
DNA: TGCAGCGTCGCGGGACAGTCGGGAAACACCATATATTTT

J: TRBJ2-1
D: .
V: TRBV7-3
size: .
CDR3: CASSLRVYNEQFF
DNA: TGTGCCAGCAGCTTAAGAGTCTACAATGAGCAGTTCTTC

J: TRBJ1-1
D: TRBD1
V: TRBV4-3
size: .
CDR3: CASSQNRGLGTEAFF
DNA: TGCGCCAGCAGCCAAAACAGGGGGCTGGGGACTGAAGCTTTCTTT

J: TRBJ1-2
D: .
V: TRBV28
size: .
CDR3: CASSLLYARREGYTF
DNA: TGTGCCAGCAGTTTATTGTATGCAAGGAGGGAGGGCTACACCTTC

J: TRBJ2-5
D: .
V: TRBV7-3
size: once
CDR3: CASSLTGEETQYF
DNA: TGTGCCAGCAGCTTAACAGGAGAAGAGACCCAGTACTTC

J: TRBJ1-1
D: .
V: TRBV7-2
size: .
CDR3: CASSLGGRSTEAFF
DNA: TGTGCCAGCAGCTTGGGGGGGCGTAGCACTGAAGCTTTCTTT

J: TRBJ2-5
D: TRBD2
V: TRBV5-6
size: .
CDR3: CASSLKASGGARPYF
DNA: TGTGCCAGCAGCTTGAAGGCTAGCGGGGGGGCCCGTCCGTACTTC

J: TRBJ2-3
D: TRBD1
V: TRBV24-1
size: .
CDR3: CATSDIQGAITDTQYF
DNA: TGTGCCACCAGTGATATACAGGGGGCGATCACAGATACGCAGTATTTT

J: TRBJ2-5
D: .
V: TRBV7-2
size: .
CDR3: CASSLGQRWETQYF
DNA: TGTGCCAGCAGCTTGGGACAACGCTGGGAGACCCAGTACTTC

J: TRBJ2-1
D: TRBD2
V: TRBV3-1/TRBV3-2
size: .
CDR3: CASDNSGSSREQFF
DNA: TGTGCCAGCGATAATAGCGGGAGTTCGCGCGAGCAGTTCTTC

J: TRBJ1-3
D: .
V: TRBV7-3
size: .
CDR3: CASSFDRGNTIYF
DNA: TGTGCCAGCAGCTTTGACAGGGGAAACACCATATATTTT

J: TRBJ2-1
D: TRBD1
V: TRBV3-1/TRBV3-2
size: .
CDR3: CASSQGGGSEQFF
DNA: TGTGCCAGCAGCCAAGGAGGGGGCAGCGAGCAGTTCTTC

J: TRBJ1-2
D: TRBD1
V: TRBV9
size: .
CDR3: CASSVDGDRVPHGYTF
DNA: TGTGCCAGCAGCGTAGACGGTGACAGGGTTCCTCATGGCTACACCTTC

J: TRBJ1-2
D: .
V: TRBV28
size: .
CDR3: CASRSGHGYTF
DNA: TGTGCCAGCAGATCAGGGCATGGCTACACCTTC

J: TRBJ1-3
D: .
V: TRBV24-1
size: .
CDR3: CATSGSDKETGNTIYF
DNA: TGTGCCACCAGTGGGTCGGACAAGGAAACTGGAAACACCATATATTTT